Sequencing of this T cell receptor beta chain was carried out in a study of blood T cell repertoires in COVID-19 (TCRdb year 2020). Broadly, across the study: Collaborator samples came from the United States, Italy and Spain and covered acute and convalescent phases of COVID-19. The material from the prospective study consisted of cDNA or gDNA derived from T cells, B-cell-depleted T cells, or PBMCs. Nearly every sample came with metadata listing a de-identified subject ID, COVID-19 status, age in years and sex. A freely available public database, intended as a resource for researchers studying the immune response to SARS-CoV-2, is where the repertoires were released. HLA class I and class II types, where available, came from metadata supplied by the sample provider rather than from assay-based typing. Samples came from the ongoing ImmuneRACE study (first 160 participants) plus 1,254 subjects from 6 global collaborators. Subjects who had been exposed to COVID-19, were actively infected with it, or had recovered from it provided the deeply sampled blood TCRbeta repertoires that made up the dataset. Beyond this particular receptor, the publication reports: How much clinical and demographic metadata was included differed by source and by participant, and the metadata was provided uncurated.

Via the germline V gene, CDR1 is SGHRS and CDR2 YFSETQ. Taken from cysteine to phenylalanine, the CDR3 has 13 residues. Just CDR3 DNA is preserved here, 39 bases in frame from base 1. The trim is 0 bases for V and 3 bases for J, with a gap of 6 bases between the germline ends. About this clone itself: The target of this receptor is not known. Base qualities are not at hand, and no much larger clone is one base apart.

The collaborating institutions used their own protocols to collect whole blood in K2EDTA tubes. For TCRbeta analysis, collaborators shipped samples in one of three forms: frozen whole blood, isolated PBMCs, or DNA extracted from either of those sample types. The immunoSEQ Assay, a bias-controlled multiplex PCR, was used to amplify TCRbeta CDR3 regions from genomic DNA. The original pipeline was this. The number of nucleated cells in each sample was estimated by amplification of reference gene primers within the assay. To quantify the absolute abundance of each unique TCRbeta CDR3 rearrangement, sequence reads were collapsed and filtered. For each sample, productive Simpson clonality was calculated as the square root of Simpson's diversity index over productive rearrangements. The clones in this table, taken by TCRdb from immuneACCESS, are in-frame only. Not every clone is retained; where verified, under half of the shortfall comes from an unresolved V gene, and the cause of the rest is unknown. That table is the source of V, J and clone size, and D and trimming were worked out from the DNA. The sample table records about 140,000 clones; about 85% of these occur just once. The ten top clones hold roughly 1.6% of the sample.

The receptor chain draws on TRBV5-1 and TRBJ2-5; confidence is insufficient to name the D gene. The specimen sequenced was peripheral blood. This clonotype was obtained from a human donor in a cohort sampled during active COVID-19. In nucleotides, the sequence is TGCGCCAGCAGCTTGGGGCCAGAAGAGACCCAGTACTTC. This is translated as CASSLGPEETQYF.